This T cell receptor beta chain was identified in a study of blood T cell repertoires in COVID-19. Study-level background: Researchers got acute and convalescent COVID-19 samples from the United States, Italy and Spain. The analysed material was cDNA or gDNA that came from T cells, B-cell-depleted T cells, or PBMCs.

Per the original methods: Amplification of reference gene primers provided the estimated nucleated cell counts. Libraries were prepared by immunoSEQ multiplex PCR; TCRdb keeps only in-frame clonotypes and omits some of them. That table furnishes V, J and clone size, whereas the DNA furnished D and trimming. The sample records approximately 93,000 clones, around 86% being singletons. The origin of this receptor is a man in his fifties with active or convalescent COVID-19. Sequenced input: peripheral blood.

As DNA, the CDR3 is TGTGCCAGCTCACCACCGTCACAGGGGGATATCTATGGCTACACCTTC. The encoded protein is CASSPPSQGDIYGYTF. The V and J genes are TRBV18 and TRBJ1-2, with TRBD1 matching over 8 bases. This CDR3 contains 16 residues. Germline values: CDR1 KGHSH, CDR2 LQKENI. Unmatched junction bases numbered 7, after V lost 0 bases and J lost 4 bases.